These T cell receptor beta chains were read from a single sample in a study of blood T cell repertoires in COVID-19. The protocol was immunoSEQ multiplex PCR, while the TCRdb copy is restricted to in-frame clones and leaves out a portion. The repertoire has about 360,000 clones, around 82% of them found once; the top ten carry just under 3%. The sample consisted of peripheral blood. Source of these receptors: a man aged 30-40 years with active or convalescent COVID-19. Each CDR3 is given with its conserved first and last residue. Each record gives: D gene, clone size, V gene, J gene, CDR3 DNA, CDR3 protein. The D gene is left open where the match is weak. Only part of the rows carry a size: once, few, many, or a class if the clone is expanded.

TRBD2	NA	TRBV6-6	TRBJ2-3	TGTGCCAGCAGTCTTTTGAGGACCACGGGACTAGGAACAGATACGCAGTATTTT	CASSLLRTTGLGTDTQYF
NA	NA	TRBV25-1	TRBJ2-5	TGTGCCAGCAGTGAATCGGAGACCCAGTACTTC	CASSESETQYF
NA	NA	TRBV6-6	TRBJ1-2	TGTGCCAGCAGTTTCTCACAGGGTCAGGATGGCTACACCTTC	CASSFSQGQDGYTF
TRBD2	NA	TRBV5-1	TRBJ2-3	TGCGCCAGCGAACTAGCGGGGGGGCTGGGAGATACGCAGTATTTT	CASELAGGLGDTQYF
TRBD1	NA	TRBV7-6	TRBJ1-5	TGTGCCAGCAGCCTCGCGACAGGGAGCAATCAGCCCCAGCATTTT	CASSLATGSNQPQHF
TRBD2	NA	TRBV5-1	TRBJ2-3	TGCGCCAGCAGCTTGGCCCAGCGGGGGCTCACAGATACGCAGTATTTT	CASSLAQRGLTDTQYF
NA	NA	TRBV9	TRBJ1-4	TGTGCCAGCAGCGTAGGACAGGTTAATGAAAAACTGTTTTTT	CASSVGQVNEKLFF
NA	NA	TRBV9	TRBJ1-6	TGTGCCAGCAGCGTCAAGCCCGAACGGGCACCCCTCCACTTT	CASSVKPERAPLHF
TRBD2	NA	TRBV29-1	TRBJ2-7	TGCAGCGTTGGTGGTAGCGGGAGCGTGACGTACTTC	CSVGGSGSVTYF
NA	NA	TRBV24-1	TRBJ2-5	TGTGCCACCAGTGATTCCTCCGGGATACAAGAGACCCAGTACTTC	CATSDSSGIQETQYF
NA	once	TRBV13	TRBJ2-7	TGTGCCAGCAGCTCCCCTAGGCCCCCCTACGAGCAGTACTTC	CASSSPRPPYEQYF
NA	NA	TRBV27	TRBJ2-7	TGTGCCAGCAGTTTAAGTAGAAGGACAGCGGCCTCCTACGAGCAGTACTTC	CASSLSRRTAASYEQYF
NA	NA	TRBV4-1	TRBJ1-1	TGCGCCAGCAGCCTTAGCATAAAACTTTCGGTCATGAACACTGAAGCTTTCTTT	CASSLSIKLSVMNTEAFF
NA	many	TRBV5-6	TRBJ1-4	TGTGCCAGCAGCCCTTCAACAGGGATAAGGGAAAAACTGTTTTTT	CASSPSTGIREKLFF